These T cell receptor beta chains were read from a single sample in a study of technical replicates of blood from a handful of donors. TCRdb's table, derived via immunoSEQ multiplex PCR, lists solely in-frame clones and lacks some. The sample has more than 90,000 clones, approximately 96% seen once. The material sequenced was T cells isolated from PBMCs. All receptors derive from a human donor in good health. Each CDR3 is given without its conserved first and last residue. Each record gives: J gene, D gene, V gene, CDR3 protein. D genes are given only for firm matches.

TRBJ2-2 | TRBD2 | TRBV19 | ASNLLAGGGGGELF
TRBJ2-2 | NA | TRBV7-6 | ASSLPEGAGLDPNTGELF
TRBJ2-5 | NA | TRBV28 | ASSLSAGSTETQY
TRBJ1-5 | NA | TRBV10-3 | AISESTKDRFQPQH
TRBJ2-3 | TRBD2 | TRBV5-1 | ASSLLSGRNLGTDTQY
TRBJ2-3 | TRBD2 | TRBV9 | ASSAGASGSTDTQY
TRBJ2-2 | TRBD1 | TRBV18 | ASSPGQVLTGELF
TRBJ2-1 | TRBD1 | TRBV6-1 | ASSLTGGEGNEQF
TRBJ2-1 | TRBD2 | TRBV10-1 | ASGTGREAPYNEQF
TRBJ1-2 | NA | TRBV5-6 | ASIQTQLGYGYT
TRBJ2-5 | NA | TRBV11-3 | ASSLDRETQY
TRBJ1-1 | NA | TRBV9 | ASSVEGETEAF
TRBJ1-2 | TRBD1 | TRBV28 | ASSSDPGQGIGGYT
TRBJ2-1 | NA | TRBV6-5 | ASSSSGLGYNEQF
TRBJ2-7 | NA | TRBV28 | ASSSLSGSVDRHEQY
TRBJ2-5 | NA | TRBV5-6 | ASSHGSGTQY
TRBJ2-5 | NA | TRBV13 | ASSLGLTETQY
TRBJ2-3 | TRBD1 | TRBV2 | ASSEDRGRHTQY
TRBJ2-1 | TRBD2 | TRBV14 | ASSQLKFGGGNEQF
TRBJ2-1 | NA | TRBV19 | ATYDGDRGSSYNEQF
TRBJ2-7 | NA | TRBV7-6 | ASSLGTRGYSYEQY
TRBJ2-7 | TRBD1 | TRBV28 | ASRSSPGQGSYEQY
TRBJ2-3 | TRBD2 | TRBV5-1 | ASGEGGRTDTQY
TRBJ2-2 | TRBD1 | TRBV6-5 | ASRPTGGNTGELF
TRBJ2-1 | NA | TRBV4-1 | ASSQGRVKF
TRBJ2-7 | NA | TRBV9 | ASRRAGTYEQY
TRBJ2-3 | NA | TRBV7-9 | ASSLMEGADTQY
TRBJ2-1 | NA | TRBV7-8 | ASSFARMPRGNEQF
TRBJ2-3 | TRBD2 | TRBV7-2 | ASSLGAGGPTDTQY
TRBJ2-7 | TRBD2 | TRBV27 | ASSFKRESYEQY
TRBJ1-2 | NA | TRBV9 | ASSSPGLSYGYT
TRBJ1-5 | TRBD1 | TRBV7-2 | ASSSVTGVGQPQH
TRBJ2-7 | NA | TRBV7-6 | ASSFQLTEGYEQY
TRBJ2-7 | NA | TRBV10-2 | ASTPENSRSYEQY
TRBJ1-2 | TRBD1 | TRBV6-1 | AGRQGGSYGYT
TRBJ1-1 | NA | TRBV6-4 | ASSDPNSSEAF
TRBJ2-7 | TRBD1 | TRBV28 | ASSLYWTGNYEQY
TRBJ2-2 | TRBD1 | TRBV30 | AWSIQGAGELF
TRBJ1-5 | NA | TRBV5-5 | ASSLWGVKNQPQH
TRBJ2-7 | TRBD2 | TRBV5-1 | ASSLGGGRSSYEQY
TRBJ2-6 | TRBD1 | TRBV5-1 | ASSLAGTAFNVLT
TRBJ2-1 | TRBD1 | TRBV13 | ASSLGTGGGEQF
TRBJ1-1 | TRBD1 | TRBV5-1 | ASSRFEGTGDEAF
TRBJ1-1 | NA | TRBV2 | ASKHEITEAF
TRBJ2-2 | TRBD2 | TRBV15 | ATSRRGLEGSGELF
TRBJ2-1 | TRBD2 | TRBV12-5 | ASGFGAGGLNEQF
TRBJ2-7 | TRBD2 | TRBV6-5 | ATWTSGLRGEQY
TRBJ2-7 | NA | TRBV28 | ASSVLLSTGTGVSYEQY
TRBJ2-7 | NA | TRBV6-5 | ASSFGQEQY
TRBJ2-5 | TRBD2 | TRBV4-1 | ASSQPVAGGRETQY
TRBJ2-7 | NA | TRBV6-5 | ASQTGNYEQY
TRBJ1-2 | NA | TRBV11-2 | ASSLEAGDYGYT
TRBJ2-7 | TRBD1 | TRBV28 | ASSFPIDRVPSYEQY
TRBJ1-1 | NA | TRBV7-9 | ASSFGGEAF